A selection of T cell receptor beta chains follows, all from one sample in a study of CD8 T cells in ankylosing spondylitis. TCRdb fed the 5' RACE reads into MiXCR, producing one record per CDR3 protein. This sample has a few hundred thousand distinct CDR3 sequences, with around 8% found just once. The specimen was blood, either unsorted or a sorted T cell fraction (not recorded which). These receptors were obtained from a male donor with ankylosing spondylitis. The conserved cysteine and the conserved F or W are not part of the CDR3 here. The size of a clone is reported for some rows only, either as once, few or many, or as a class for expanded clones.

v_call | clone_size | cdr3_aa
TRBV9 | . | ASSVGTGAETQY
TRBV7-9 | . | ASSLYRDSFYEQY
TRBV7-9 | many | ASSPPDSNQPQH
TRBV29-1 | few | SVDGTGGEKLF
TRBV18 | . | ASSHNSPLH
TRBV4-2 | few | ASSRGREVTYEQY
TRBV29-1 | many | SVEPPPGTSGRVTDTQY
TRBV20-1 | few | SAREYGDSTSPFYEQY
TRBV29-1 | . | SVGKQGEAGYT
TRBV4-2 | . | ASSQEDRSYGGYT
TRBV7-2 | many | ASSRQGNEQF
TRBV20-1 | once | SARVTENQPQH
TRBV14 | . | ASSQVHGQETQY
TRBV20-1 | . | SASVGAREKLF
TRBV29-1 | . | SVRVGVYEQY
TRBV5-1 | . | ASRQEEGTDTQY
TRBV29-1 | many | SADEGGTNEKLF
TRBV18 | . | ASSPPLVNEQF
TRBV5-1 | few | ASSLVVAGGPYEQY
TRBV10-3 | . | AISEWFIAAGTDNQPQH
TRBV27 | many | ASSPDGDTQY
TRBV7-9 | . | ASSSWLAGADTQY
TRBV19 | few | ASSQTLSYEQY
TRBV9 | . | ASSPLTSGMWTDTQY
TRBV18 | . | ASFEKARSSYNEQF
TRBV6-1 | . | ASGRTGGASDTQY
TRBV20-1 | . | SARDSRINEKLF
TRBV2 | . | ASSLIFYPYEQY
TRBV12-3/TRBV12-4 | few | ASSPQGSGQETQY
TRBV7-9 | . | ATPGGDETQY
TRBV9 | many | ASSAQTSGTDTQY
TRBV5-1 | many | ASSAGQGNQPQH
TRBV20-1 | few | SARRGPPGGELF
TRBV5-6 | few | ASSLVFLAAAGELF
TRBV2 | many | ASTTGFNGYT
TRBV29-1 | many | SVSGRESSYNEQF
TRBV2 | . | ASTASIYEQY
TRBV14 | many | ASSRSGRPNYGYT
TRBV20-1 | few | SARQARLAASFNEQY
TRBV7-6 | few | ASSLVGFADTQY
TRBV7-2 | many | ASSSVGGLLDYEQY
TRBV5-1 | . | ASTPLAEGDNEQF
TRBV5-5 | . | ASSPGLAASYEQY
TRBV4-1 | . | ASSQAWDRHRISSGANVLT
TRBV2 | . | ASNRLGGELF
TRBV20-1 | few | SAKSAAGFSNEQF
TRBV4-2 | . | ASSQTGTGGAGDYGYT
TRBV9 | . | ASSGLDSNTGELF
TRBV5-1 | few | ASSLFNQETQY
TRBV10-3 | . | AISAGKMDTEAF
TRBV5-1 | few | ASSDLRRGVSGNTIY
TRBV12-3/TRBV12-4 | many | ASSFSTPKRTDTQY
TRBV29-1 | few | SVEWSTDADTQY
TRBV4-2 | many | ASSQTRKGGGYT